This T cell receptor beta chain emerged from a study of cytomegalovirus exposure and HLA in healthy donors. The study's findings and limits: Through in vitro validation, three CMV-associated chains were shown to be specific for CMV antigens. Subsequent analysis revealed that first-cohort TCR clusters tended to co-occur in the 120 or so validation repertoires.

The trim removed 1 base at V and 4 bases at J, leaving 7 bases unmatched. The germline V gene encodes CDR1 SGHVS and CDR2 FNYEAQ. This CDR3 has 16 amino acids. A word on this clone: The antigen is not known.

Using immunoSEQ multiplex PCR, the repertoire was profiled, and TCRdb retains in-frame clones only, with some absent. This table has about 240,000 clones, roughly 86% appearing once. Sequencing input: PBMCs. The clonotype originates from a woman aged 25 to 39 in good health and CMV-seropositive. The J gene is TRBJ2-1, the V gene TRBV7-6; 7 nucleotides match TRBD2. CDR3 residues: CASSLGGGGPYNEQFF. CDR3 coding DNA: TGTGCCAGCAGCTTAGGTGGGGGGGGTCCATACAATGAGCAGTTCTTC. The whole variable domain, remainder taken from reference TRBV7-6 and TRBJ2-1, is GAGVSQSPRYKVTKRGQDVALRCDPISGHVSLYWYRQALGQGPEFLTYFNYEAQQDKSGLPNDRFSAERPEGSISTLTIQRTEQRDSAMYRCASSLGGGGPYNEQFFGPGTRLTVL.